These 7 T cell receptor beta chains originate from one sample sequenced in a study of kidney transplant recipient with SARS-CoV-2 infection. TCRdb recomputed calls from the reads with MiXCR, one row per CDR3 protein. The repertoire has some 220,000 distinct CDR3 sequences, 25% to 30% of them found once; the top ten carry nearly 7.5%. This specimen consisted of a blood sample, obtained at baseline and around day 110 from a kidney transplant recipient. These receptors were obtained from a male patient aged 25-45 years who had COVID-19 and was a kidney transplant recipient. The T cells may come from the graft donor.

This clonotype was seen a few times. It may be a read error: a sequence one base away is much more abundant. The CDR3 reads CASSTSYRDGKTYGYTF. The CDR3 region has the DNA TGTGCCAGCAGCACTTCATACAGAGACGGAAAGACCTATGGCTACACCTTC. V gene TRBV7-2 combines with J gene TRBJ1-2; D gene ambiguous. Trimming pared 5 bases from V and 4 bases from J, leaving 23 bases between. CDR1 SGHTA and CDR2 FQGNSA come from the germline V gene. The CDR3 sequence is 17 residues long.

The chain has TRBV5-6 and TRBJ2-3, with 12 bases fitting TRBD2. CDR3 size: 19 residues. J was trimmed by 1 base and V by 0 bases; bases with no gene match: 9. CDR1 and CDR2 (germline): SGHDT, YYEEEE. CDR3 region: CASSLVLAGGVSGTDTQYF. DNA of the CDR3: TGTGCCAGCAGCTTGGTACTAGCGGGAGGCGTTTCGGGCACAGATACGCAGTATTTT.

The chain is built from TRBV3-1 and TRBJ1-6; 7 nucleotides match TRBD1. CDR1 is LGHDT, CDR2 YNNKEL, per germline (reference sequence). The CDR3 runs to 16 residues. Unmatched junction bases numbered 9, after V lost 6 bases and J lost 4 bases. The CDR3 nucleotides read TGTGCCAGCAGTATGCTCGGGACAGAATATAATTCACCCCTCCACTTT. Amino acids: CASSMLGTEYNSPLHF.

This clonotype occurred many times. This rearrangement joins TRBV6-5 to TRBJ1-2, with unresolved D. V gave up 4 bases and J gave up 4 bases, with 22 bases separating them. The CDR3 totals 17 residues. Germline lookup yields CDR1 MNHEY and CDR2 SVGAGI. In nucleotides, the CDR3 is TGTGCCAGCAGTTCCGCTCTAGGTGGGAGAAAGACCTATGGCTACACCTTC. Encoded protein: CASSSALGGRKTYGYTF.

Points on this clonotype: With a much larger clone just one base away, this may be a read error. The chain carries TRBV7-9 and TRBJ1-1; weak D call: TRBD1 (5 bases). V dropped 10 bases and J dropped 0 bases, with 12 bases sitting between them. CDR1 and CDR2 from the germline V gene are SEHNR and FQNEAQ (reference sequence). The CDR3 spans 13 residues. CDR3 protein: CATSAGMNTEAFF. CDR3 nucleotides: TGTGCCACCTCGGCAGGGATGAACACTGAAGCTTTCTTT.

This clonotype was counted many times. The gene calls are TRBV20-1 and TRBJ2-5; 13 bases align to TRBD2. The trim removed 3 bases at V and 4 bases at J, leaving 2 bases unmatched. Germline V lookup: CDR1 DFQATT, CDR2 SNEGSKA (reference sequence). The CDR3 consists of 14 residues. This chain's CDR3 is CSARRTSGRETQYF. Written as DNA, the CDR3 is TGCAGTGCTAGGAGGACTAGCGGGAGAGAGACCCAGTACTTC.

The sample holds a few counts of this clonotype. With a much larger clone just one base away, this may be a read error. The chain couples TRBV29-1 to TRBJ1-2; D possibly corresponds to TRBD1 (5 bases). The germline gives CDR1 SQVTM, CDR2 ANQGSEA. The CDR3 totals 13 residues. V lost 8 bases and J 1 base, leaving 14 bases between the germline ends. Here the CDR3 DNA reads TGCAGCATTGTGACAGTTTATAACTATGGCTACACCTTC. Translated, it gives CSIVTVYNYGYTF. The full variable domain, with the rest looked up from reference TRBV29-1 and TRBJ1-2, is SAVISQKPSRDICQRGTSLTIQCQVDSQVTMMFWYRQQPGQSLTLIATANQGSEATYESGFVIDKFPISRPNLTFSTLTVSNMSPEDSSIYLCSIVTVYNYGYTFGSGTRLTVV.